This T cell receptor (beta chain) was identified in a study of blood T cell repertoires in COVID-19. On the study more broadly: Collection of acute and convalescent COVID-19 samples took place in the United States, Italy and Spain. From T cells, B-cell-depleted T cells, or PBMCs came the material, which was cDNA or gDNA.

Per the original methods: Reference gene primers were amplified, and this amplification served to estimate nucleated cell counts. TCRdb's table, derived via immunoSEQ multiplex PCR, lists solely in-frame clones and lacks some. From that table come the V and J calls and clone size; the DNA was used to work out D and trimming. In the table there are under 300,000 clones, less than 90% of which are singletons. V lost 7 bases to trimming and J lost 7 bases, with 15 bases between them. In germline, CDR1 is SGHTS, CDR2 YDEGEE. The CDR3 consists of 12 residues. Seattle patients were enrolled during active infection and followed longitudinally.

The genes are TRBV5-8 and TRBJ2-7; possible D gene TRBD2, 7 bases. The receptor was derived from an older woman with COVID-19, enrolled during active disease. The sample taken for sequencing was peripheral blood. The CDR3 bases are TGTGCCAGCCCGGGGGGCCTAGAAGAGCAGTACTTC. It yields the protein CASPGGLEEQYF.